This T cell receptor (beta chain) was obtained from a study of blood T cell repertoires in COVID-19 (TCRdb year 2020). For the wider study: The collaborator samples originated in the United States, Italy and Spain and spanned the acute and convalescent phases of COVID-19. The prospective study material was composed of cDNA or gDNA derived from T cells, B-cell-depleted T cells, or PBMCs. Deeply sampled blood TCRbeta repertoires from subjects exposed to, actively infected with, or recovered from COVID-19 were included in the dataset. A freely available public database, intended as a resource for researchers studying the immune response to SARS-CoV-2, is where the repertoires were released. Samples were obtained from the ongoing ImmuneRACE study (first 160 participants) and from approximately 1,200 subjects provided by 6 global collaborators. A de-identified subject ID, COVID-19 status, age in years and sex were almost always included in the sample metadata. Where HLA class I and class II types were available, the types were taken from metadata supplied by the sample provider, not from assay-based typing.

V was cut back by 3 bases and J by 9 bases, leaving a gap of 21 bases between them. CDR1 and CDR2 (DFQATT, SNEGSKA) derive from the germline V gene (reference sequence). The cysteine opens and the phenylalanine closes a CDR3 of 15 amino acids. The DNA shown is the 45-base CDR3, in frame from base 1. Broader findings and caveats from the paper: Clinical and demographic metadata were provided uncurated, with the amount varying by source and participant.

The immunoSEQ Assay, a bias-controlled multiplex PCR, was used to amplify TCRbeta CDR3 regions from genomic DNA. The published analysis was carried out like this. Nucleated cell counts per sample were estimated from amplification of reference gene primers within the assay. Sequence reads were collapsed and filtered to measure the absolute abundance of every unique TCRbeta CDR3 rearrangement. For each sample, productive Simpson clonality was calculated as the square root of Simpson's diversity index over productive rearrangements. The immuneACCESS repertoire file appears here via TCRdb, limited to in-frame rearrangements. These files lack a portion of the clones; in checked studies, under half of the deficit traces to unresolved V genes, and the cause of the others is not known. The DNA gave D and trimming, while V, J and clone size come from that table. The sample table shows tens of thousands of clones, and about 80% are seen once. The top ten clonotypes cover about 12% of the sample.

Only one count was recorded for this clone. The clone's antigen remains unknown. There are no base qualities to consult, and no much larger clone falls within one base. Whole blood was collected in K2EDTA tubes by collaborating institutions according to the institutions' own protocols. Collaborator samples were shipped for TCRbeta analysis as frozen whole blood, isolated PBMCs, or DNA extracted from either sample type. This clonotype originated in a human donor in a cohort sampled during active COVID-19. This sequence uses TRBV20-1 and TRBJ1-3, with the D gene call left open. Source material: peripheral blood. The DNA sequence reads TGCAGTGCTAGTGATCGGCCAGGCCCGGTGGGCACCATATATTTT. Translated, it gives CSASDRPGPVGTIYF.